A single sample gave rise to the 25 T cell receptor beta chains below, sequenced in a study of human T cells and chemical hapten exposure. The sample's time point: patch test 2, 6 weeks after DPC sensitization. The treatment was: therapeutic diphenylcyclopropenone sensitization with weekly scalp DPC. Using its own MiXCR run on the RACE reads, TCRdb lists one record per CDR3 protein. Among approximately 80,000 distinct CDR3 sequences listed, 8.5% to 12% were seen once. The sample here was whole blood, taken in connection with sensitization to the hapten diphenylcyclopropenone (DPC). Source of these receptors: a woman aged 45 to 65 with alopecia areata. Some clones in this sample may be carry-over from other donors' samples.

A note on this clonotype: A much larger clone sits a single nucleotide away, making a read error possible. Because it lacks the conserved phenylalanine or tryptophan at the end, this CDR3 is likely a read error. This chain links TRBV10-3 with TRBJ1-1, with D maybe TRBD1 (6 bases). The CDR3 runs to 15 residues. With 6 bases removed from V and 1 base from J, the gap between germline ends came to 15 bases. Germline V gene lookup returns CDR1 ENHRY and CDR2 SYGVKD. CDR3 residues: CAIRSSGEENTEAFS. CDR3 DNA sequence: TGTGCCATCAGATCCTCAGGGGAGGAGAACACTGAAGCTTTCTCT.

The table lists this clonotype with many counts. The gene calls are TRBV7-2 and TRBJ1-5; D uncertain. Per germline, CDR1 SGHTA and CDR2 FQGNSA. This CDR3 is built from 13 residues. The V end lost 4 bases, the J end lost 1 base, and 5 bases lay between the germline ends. The CDR3 protein is CASSSNSNQPQHF. CDR3 DNA: TGTGCCAGCAGCTCCAACAGCAATCAGCCCCAGCATTTT.

This clonotype appeared many times. This sequence joins TRBV6-2 or TRBV6-3 and TRBJ1-2, with no clear D. The V end was cut by 2 bases, the J end by 8 bases, with 15 bases between. The CDR3 is 14 residues long. In germline, CDR1 is MNHEY, CDR2 SVGEGT. CDR3 bases: TGTGCCAGCAGTTACAGTCAATCCGGGCGCGGCTACACCTTC. Translated, it gives CASSYSQSGRGYTF.

In this sample, this clonotype turned up many times. The J gene is TRBJ2-3, the V gene TRBV5-4; 12 nucleotides match TRBD2. The length of the CDR3 is 15 residues. Germline CDR1 and CDR2: SGHNT and YYREEE (reference sequence). Losses at the gene ends were 1 base for V and 14 bases for J; bases not matched to a gene: 11. The CDR3 DNA reads TGTGCCAGCAGCTTGTTAACTAGCGGGAGGTCTAGTCCGTATTTT. Translation: CASSLLTSGRSSPYF. Supplemented by reference TRBV5-4 and TRBJ2-3, the full variable domain reads ETGVTQSPTHLIKTRGQQVTLRCSSQSGHNTVSWYQQALGQGPQFIFQYYREEENGRGNFPPRFSGLQFPNYSSELNVNALELDDSALYLCASSLLTSGRSSPYFGPGTRLTVL.

This clonotype was picked up a small number of times. CDR3: CASSLAQGIDTGELFF. The CDR3 nucleotides are TGTGCCAGCAGCTTAGCTCAGGGGATCGACACCGGGGAGCTGTTTTTT. The V and J genes are TRBV7-6 and TRBJ2-2; D is perhaps TRBD1 (6 bases). The ends were cut back, 0 bases at V and 3 bases at J, with 11 bases in the middle. Per germline, CDR1 SGHVS and CDR2 FNYEAQ. The CDR3 spans 16 residues.

V usage is TRBV12-3 or TRBV12-4 and J usage is TRBJ1-4; TRBD1 is a possible D gene (6 bases). V was shortened by 5 bases and J by 10 bases, with 11 bases between the two germline ends. This CDR3 has 12 amino acids. The CDR3 spells CASSPRQAKLFF. The CDR3 region has the DNA TGTGCCAGCAGTCCGAGACAGGCAAAACTGTTTTTT.

The J gene is TRBJ2-2, the V gene TRBV28; D is undetermined. This CDR3 is built from 12 residues. The V gene lost 10 bases and the J gene lost 4 bases, with 10 bases spanning the gap. Per the germline V gene, CDR1 is MDHEN and CDR2 is SYDVKM. The CDR3, as DNA: TGTGCCACATACCAGTTCACCGGGGAGCTGTTTTTT. It specifies CATYQFTGELFF.

At least ten counts were recorded for this clonotype. The V and J genes are TRBV11-2 and TRBJ2-5; no clear D gene. Germline lookup yields CDR1 SGHAT and CDR2 FQNNGV. The V gene lost 0 bases and the J gene lost 7 bases, with 6 bases spanning the gap. The CDR3 extends over 12 amino acids. The CDR3 sequence is CASSLEVGTQYF. CDR3 DNA: TGTGCCAGCAGCTTAGAGGTTGGGACCCAGTACTTC. Full variable domain (remainder filled in from reference TRBV11-2 and TRBJ2-5): EAGVAQSPRYKIIEKRQSVAFWCNPISGHATLYWYQQILGQGPKLLIQFQNNGVVDDSQLPKDRFSAERLKGVDSTLKIQPAKLEDSAVYLCASSLEVGTQYFGPGTRLLVL.

This clonotype was picked up many times. V and J are TRBV18 and TRBJ2-5, with D tentatively TRBD1 (6 bases). Germline loops: CDR1 KGHSH, CDR2 LQKENI. Trimming removed 6 bases at V and 3 bases at J, with 11 bases between. The CDR3 contains 13 residues. DNA of the CDR3: TGTGCCAGCTCTTTTGGACAGAAAGAGACCCAGTACTTC. It codes for CASSFGQKETQYF. Filled out from reference TRBV18 and TRBJ2-5, the complete variable domain reads NAGVMQNPRHLVRRRGQEARLRCSPMKGHSHVYWYRQLPEEGLKFMVYLQKENIIDESGMPKERFSAEFPKEGPSILRIQQVVRGDSAAYFCASSFGQKETQYFGPGTRLLVL.

The sample holds many counts of this clonotype. The V call is TRBV20-1, the J call TRBJ1-1; D may be TRBD1 (5 bases). The CDR3 extends over 13 amino acids. Between the trimmed V and J ends, which lost 6 bases and 4 bases, there was a span of 15 bases. Germline values: CDR1 DFQATT, CDR2 SNEGSKA (reference sequence). As DNA, the CDR3 is TGCAGTGCCTCGCAGGGCTGGTTCACTGAAGCTTTCTTT. Encoded protein: CSASQGWFTEAFF.

This clonotype was found many times. The chain has TRBV29-1 and TRBJ2-3, with 12 bases identical to TRBD2. CDR3 length equals 20 residues. The germline V gene has CDR1 SQVTM and CDR2 ANQGSEA. The V gene end was trimmed by 1 base and the J gene end by 0 bases; junction bases not matched to a gene: 14. This CDR3 is CSVEGTSGERRGYSTDTQYF. The CDR3 DNA follows: TGCAGCGTTGAAGGGACTAGCGGGGAGAGAAGGGGTTACAGCACAGATACGCAGTATTTT.

This clonotype has a count of ten or more. The rearrangement uses TRBV4-3 and TRBJ1-2; D unclear. The germline gives CDR1 LGHNA, CDR2 YSLEER. The CDR3 has 13 amino acids. Trimming cost V 2 bases and J 6 bases, with 10 bases left between them. The CDR3 sequence: CASSQNSRNGYTF. CDR3 sequence (DNA): TGCGCCAGCAGCCAAAATTCCAGGAATGGCTACACCTTC.

This clonotype was counted only a few times. The chain links TRBV29-1 to TRBJ2-4; weak D call: TRBD1 (6 bases). The germline V and J ends were trimmed by 5 bases and 5 bases, with 7 bases remaining between them. The CDR3 covers 11 residues. Germline lookup yields CDR1 SQVTM and CDR2 ANQGSEA. DNA of the CDR3: TGCAGCGTTCACAGGGAAAACATTCAGTACTTC. Its protein product is CSVHRENIQYF. Complete variable domain (other parts from reference TRBV29-1 and TRBJ2-4): SAVISQKPSRDICQRGTSLTIQCQVDSQVTMMFWYRQQPGQSLTLIATANQGSEATYESGFVIDKFPISRPNLTFSTLTVSNMSPEDSSIYLCSVHRENIQYFGAGTRLSVL.

The sample holds a few counts of this clonotype. The rearrangement links TRBV20-1 to TRBJ1-1, with a weak D call TRBD1 (5 bases). Germline V gives CDR1 DFQATT, CDR2 SNEGSKA (reference sequence). V was shortened by 6 bases and J by 0 bases, with 14 bases between the two germline ends. This CDR3 is 14 amino acids long. CDR3 nucleotides: TGCAGTGCGTCCCCAGGGCGGGTGAACACTGAAGCTTTCTTT. Amino acid sequence: CSASPGRVNTEAFF.

This clonotype turned up a few times. This chain joins TRBV4-1 and TRBJ1-3, with D maybe TRBD1 (5 bases). This CDR3 region has 16 residues. The germline CDR1 and CDR2 sequences are MGHRA and YSYEKL. V was clipped by 9 bases and J by 0 bases, with 18 bases between them. Here the CDR3 reads CARPGQQWISGNTIYF. CDR3 nucleotides: TGCGCCAGGCCCGGACAACAGTGGATCTCTGGAAACACCATATATTTT.

About this clonotype: A clone one base away is much larger, so this may be a read error. This rearrangement joins TRBV19 to TRBJ2-1; D possibly corresponds to TRBD1 (6 bases). Between the trimmed V and J ends, which lost 7 bases and 12 bases, there was a span of 13 bases. The germline gives CDR1 LNHDA, CDR2 SQIVND (reference sequence). CDR3 length: 11 residues. The chain's CDR3 is CASKDSHGQFF. Written as DNA, the CDR3 is TGTGCCAGTAAGGACAGTCATGGGCAGTTCTTC.

Only a few counts were recorded for this clonotype. One end of the junction fails to match germline, which may point to a read error. V is TRBV7-7 and J is TRBJ2-5; TRBD1 matches 7 bases. Germline V gene lookup returns CDR1 SSHAT and CDR2 FNYEAQ (reference sequence). This CDR3 region has 14 residues. DNA for the CDR3: TGTACCAGCAGCTTAGCGACAGGGCAAGAGACCCAGTACTTC. The encoded protein is CTSSLATGQETQYF. Combining the CDR3 with reference TRBV7-7 and TRBJ2-5 gives the whole variable domain GAGVSQSPRYKVTKRGQDVTLRCDPISSHATLYWYQQALGQGPEFLTYFNYEAQPDKSGLPSDRFSAERPEGSISTLTIQRTEQRDSAMYRCTSSLATGQETQYFGPGTRLLVL.

This clonotype has a count of ten or more. The rearrangement uses TRBV28 and TRBJ2-7; 8 positions match TRBD2. The CDR3 covers 16 residues. Germline loops: CDR1 MDHEN, CDR2 SYDVKM. The V and J ends lost 4 bases and 6 bases, in that order; junction bases with no gene match: 14. CDR3 amino acids: CASSYGGSGSISEQYF. The CDR3, as DNA: TGTGCCAGCAGTTATGGGGGGAGCGGGAGTATAAGCGAGCAGTACTTC. The complete variable domain, with remaining parts taken from reference TRBV28 and TRBJ2-7, reads DVKVTQSSRYLVKRTGEKVFLECVQDMDHENMFWYRQDPGLGLRLIYFSYDVKMKEKGDIPEGYSVSREKKERFSLILESASTNQTSMYLCASSYGGSGSISEQYFGPGTRLTVT.

This clonotype occurred many times. J is TRBJ2-5 and V is TRBV10-2, with D perhaps matching TRBD1 (5 bases). Germline loops: CDR1 WSHSY, CDR2 SAAADI. The ends were cut back, 7 bases at V and 1 base at J, with 13 bases in the middle. This CDR3 is built from 14 residues. The CDR3 sequence is CASNGHSSQETQYF. The CDR3 nucleotides read TGCGCCAGCAATGGACACTCTTCCCAAGAGACCCAGTACTTC.

The V and J genes are TRBV24-1 and TRBJ1-5; tentative D call: TRBD1 (6 bases). V was cut by 0 bases and J by 4 bases, with 15 bases left in between. There are 17 residues in the CDR3. The germline gives CDR1 KGHDR, CDR2 SFDVKD. The CDR3: CATSDLLGGQENQPQHF. The CDR3 DNA follows: TGTGCCACCAGTGATTTGTTGGGGGGGCAGGAGAATCAGCCCCAGCATTTT.

The sample holds a few counts of this clonotype. The chain employs TRBV7-8 and TRBJ1-1, with TRBD1 as a possible D gene (6 bases). The CDR3 runs to 16 residues. V was cut by 5 bases and J by 4 bases, with 20 bases left in between. Germline values: CDR1 SGHVS, CDR2 FQNEAQ. The CDR3 protein is CASSIEQGGKGTEAFF. The CDR3 coding sequence is TGTGCCAGCAGCATCGAACAGGGCGGCAAGGGCACTGAAGCTTTCTTT.

This clonotype was seen at least ten times. The genes are TRBV12-3 or TRBV12-4 and TRBJ2-2; 9 nucleotides agree with TRBD2. After removal of 2 bases from V and 3 bases from J, the junction contained 1 base not matched to a gene. This CDR3 has 15 amino acids. The CDR3 coding sequence is TGTGCCAGCAGTTTACGACTAGCGGACACCGGGGAGCTGTTTTTT. This encodes CASSLRLADTGELFF.

This clonotype was observed many times. The gene calls are TRBV6-6 and TRBJ2-1, with 13 bases matching TRBD2. V shed 5 bases, J shed 6 bases, and the junction held 1 base outside the gene matches. Per the germline V gene, CDR1 is MNHNY and CDR2 is SVGAGI (reference sequence). There are 14 residues in the CDR3. The CDR3 reads CASSRTSGSNEQFF. In DNA, the CDR3 is TGTGCCAGCAGTCGGACTAGCGGGAGCAATGAGCAGTTCTTC.

At least ten counts were recorded for this clonotype. V usage is TRBV15 and J usage is TRBJ2-6; 9 bases line up with TRBD2. From germline, CDR1 is LNHNV and CDR2 YYDKDF (reference sequence). After removal of 5 bases from V and 2 bases from J, the junction contained 7 bases not matched to a gene. The CDR3 contains 17 residues. In DNA form, the CDR3 reads TGTGCCACCAGCGGAATTATAGCGGGAGCTGGGGCCAACGTCCTGACTTTC. This gives the protein CATSGIIAGAGANVLTF.

This clonotype has a handful of counts. The chain couples TRBV6-2 or TRBV6-3 to TRBJ2-5; the D is unclear. The CDR3 spans 12 residues. Germline V CDR1 and CDR2: MNHEY, SVGEGT. V was clipped by 0 bases and J by 7 bases, with 6 bases between them. The CDR3 loop reads CASSYSKGTQYF. The CDR3 coding sequence is TGTGCCAGCAGTTACTCGAAAGGGACCCAGTACTTC.